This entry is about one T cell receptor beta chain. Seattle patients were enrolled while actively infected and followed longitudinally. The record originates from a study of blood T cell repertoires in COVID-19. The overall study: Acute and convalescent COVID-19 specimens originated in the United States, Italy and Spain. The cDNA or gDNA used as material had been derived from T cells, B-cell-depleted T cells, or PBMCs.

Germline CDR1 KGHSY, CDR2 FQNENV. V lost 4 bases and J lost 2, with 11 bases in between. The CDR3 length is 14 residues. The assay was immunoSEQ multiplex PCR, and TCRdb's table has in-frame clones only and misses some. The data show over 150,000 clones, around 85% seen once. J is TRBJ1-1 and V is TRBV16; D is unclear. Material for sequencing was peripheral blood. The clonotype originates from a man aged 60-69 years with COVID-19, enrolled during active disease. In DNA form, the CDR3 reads TGTGCCAGCAGCCGTACAACTATAAACACTGAAGCTTTCTTT. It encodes CASSRTTINTEAFF.